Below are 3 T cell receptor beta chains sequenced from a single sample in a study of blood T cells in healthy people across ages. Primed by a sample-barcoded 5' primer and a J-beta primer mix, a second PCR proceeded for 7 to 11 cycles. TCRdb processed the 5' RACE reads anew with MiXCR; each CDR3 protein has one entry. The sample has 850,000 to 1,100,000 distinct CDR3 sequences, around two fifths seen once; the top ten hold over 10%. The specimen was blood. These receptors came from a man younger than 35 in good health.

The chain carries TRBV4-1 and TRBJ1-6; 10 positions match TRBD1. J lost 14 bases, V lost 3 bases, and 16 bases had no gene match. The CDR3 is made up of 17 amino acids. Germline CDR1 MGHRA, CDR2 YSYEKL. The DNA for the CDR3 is TGCGCCAGCAGCCAGATCGGACAGGGGGGATCCCATCTAGCCCTCCACTTT. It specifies CASSQIGQGGSHLALHF.

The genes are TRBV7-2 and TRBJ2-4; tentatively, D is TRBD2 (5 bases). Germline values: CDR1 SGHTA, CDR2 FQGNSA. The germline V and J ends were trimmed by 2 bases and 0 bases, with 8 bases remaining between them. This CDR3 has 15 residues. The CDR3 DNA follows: TGTGCCAGCAGCTTATGGGGAGCAGCCAAAAACATTCAGTACTTC. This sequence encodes CASSLWGAAKNIQYF.

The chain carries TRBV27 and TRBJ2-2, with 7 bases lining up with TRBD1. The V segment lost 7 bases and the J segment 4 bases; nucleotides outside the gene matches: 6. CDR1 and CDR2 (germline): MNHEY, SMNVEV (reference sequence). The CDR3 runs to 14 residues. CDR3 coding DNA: TGTGCCAGCAAAGGACAGGTTAGCACCGGGGAGCTGTTTTTT. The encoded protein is CASKGQVSTGELFF.